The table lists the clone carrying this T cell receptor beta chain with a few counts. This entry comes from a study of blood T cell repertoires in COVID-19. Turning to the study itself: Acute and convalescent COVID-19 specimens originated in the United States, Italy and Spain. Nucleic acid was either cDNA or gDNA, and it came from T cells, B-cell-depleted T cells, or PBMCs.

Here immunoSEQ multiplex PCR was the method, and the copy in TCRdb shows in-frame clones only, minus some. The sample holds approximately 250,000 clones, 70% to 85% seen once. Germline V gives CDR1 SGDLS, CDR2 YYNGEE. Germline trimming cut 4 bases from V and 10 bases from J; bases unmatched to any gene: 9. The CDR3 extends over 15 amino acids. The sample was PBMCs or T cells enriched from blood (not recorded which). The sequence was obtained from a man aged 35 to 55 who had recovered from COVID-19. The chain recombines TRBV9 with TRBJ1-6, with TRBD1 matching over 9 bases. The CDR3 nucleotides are TGTGCCAGCAGCCCACGGACAGGGGCAGGGTCACCCCTCCACTTT. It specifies CASSPRTGAGSPLHF.